A selection of T cell receptor beta chains follows, all from one sample in a study of T cell responses to AZD1222 COVID-19 vaccine. Clones were sequenced by immunoSEQ multiplex PCR, and TCRdb holds only the in-frame ones, with some missing. The profile shows 95,000 to 150,000 clones, around 90% of them singletons. This material consisted of peripheral blood, taken on day 0 of AZD1222 vaccination. Receptors originate from an adult in good health. Each CDR3 is given with its conserved first and last residue. A D gene is named only where the DNA matches it firmly. Not every row has a clone size; where given, it reads once, few, many or a size class.

size	V	D	J	CDR3	DNA
.	TRBV28	.	TRBJ1-5	CASSLSGQSNQPQHF	TGTGCCAGCAGTTTATCCGGGCAGAGTAATCAGCCCCAGCATTTT
.	TRBV6-5	.	TRBJ1-1	CASRTHSGYEAFF	TGTGCCAGCCGTACCCATTCGGGATATGAAGCTTTCTTT
.	TRBV5-1	.	TRBJ1-1	CASSLGSGNTEAFF	TGCGCCAGCAGCTTAGGTTCTGGGAACACTGAAGCTTTCTTT
.	TRBV2	.	TRBJ2-3	CASPREAGTDTQYF	TGTGCCAGCCCTCGAGAGGCGGGGACCGATACGCAGTATTTT
.	TRBV25-1	TRBD1	TRBJ2-5	CASSPIKGARQETQYF	TGTGCCAGCAGTCCCATCAAGGGGGCGAGACAAGAGACCCAGTACTTC
.	TRBV18	.	TRBJ2-5	CASSPQETQYF	TGTGCCAGCTCACCCCAAGAGACCCAGTACTTC
.	TRBV5-1	.	TRBJ1-2	CASSSSGESGYTF	TGCGCCAGCAGCTCGTCGGGGGAGTCCGGCTACACCTTC
.	TRBV27	TRBD2	TRBJ2-3	CASSRSGRAPDTQYF	TGTGCCAGCAGCCGTAGCGGGAGGGCCCCAGATACGCAGTATTTT
.	TRBV30	.	TRBJ2-4	CAWSRSQGYQLAKNIQYF	TGTGCCTGGAGTAGGTCACAAGGGTACCAGCTGGCCAAAAACATTCAGTACTTC
.	TRBV4-1	.	TRBJ2-7	CASSQWDSASEQYF	TGCGCCAGCAGCCAATGGGACTCGGCCTCCGAGCAGTACTTC
.	TRBV2	.	TRBJ1-2	CAISGQEGYGYTF	TGTGCCATCAGTGGGCAGGAGGGCTATGGCTACACCTTC
.	TRBV6-2/TRBV6-3	.	TRBJ1-5	CASSFLSGQPQHF	TGTGCCAGCAGCTTCCTTAGCGGTCAGCCCCAGCATTTT
.	TRBV5-1	.	TRBJ2-3	CASSEGQLHKDTQYF	TGCGCCAGCAGCGAAGGACAGCTCCACAAGGATACGCAGTATTTT
few	TRBV20-1	.	TRBJ1-5	CSASSGQPQHF	TGCAGTGCTAGCAGTGGTCAGCCCCAGCATTTT
.	TRBV7-9	.	TRBJ2-7	CASSSPQRDPYEQYF	TGTGCCAGCAGCTCACCCCAACGGGACCCCTACGAGCAGTACTTC
once	TRBV15	TRBD2	TRBJ2-7	CATSRVVGAGGSYEQYF	TGTGCCACCAGCAGGGTGGTTGGCGCGGGAGGCTCCTACGAGCAGTACTTC
.	TRBV19	.	TRBJ1-3	CASRPGRGDSGNTIYF	TGTGCCAGTAGACCCGGTCGAGGGGACTCTGGAAACACCATATATTTT
.	TRBV29-1	TRBD1	TRBJ1-2	CSVQNPGQEANYGYTF	TGCAGCGTCCAAAACCCGGGACAGGAGGCGAACTATGGCTACACCTTC
.	TRBV5-6	.	TRBJ1-2	CASSLGSQGANGYTF	TGTGCCAGCAGCTTGGGTAGTCAGGGCGCGAATGGCTACACCTTC
.	TRBV18	TRBD1	TRBJ2-3	CASSPSAQGITDTQYF	TGTGCCAGCTCACCATCGGCACAGGGGATCACAGATACGCAGTATTTT
.	TRBV7-8	TRBD1	TRBJ1-5	CASRITGQGGAQPQHF	TGTGCCAGCAGAATTACGGGCCAGGGGGGCGCGCAGCCCCAGCATTTT
.	TRBV10-3	.	TRBJ1-1	CAISEGGQGIYFEAFF	TGTGCCATCAGTGAGGGGGGACAAGGGATTTATTTTGAAGCTTTCTTT
.	TRBV12-5	.	TRBJ2-6	CASGPGLSLGANVLTF	TGTGCTAGTGGTCCCGGTTTGTCTCTTGGGGCCAACGTCCTGACTTTC
.	TRBV19	.	TRBJ1-3	CASRAGTQSSGNTIYF	TGTGCCAGTAGAGCCGGGACACAGAGCTCTGGAAACACCATATATTTT
few	TRBV14	TRBD2	TRBJ2-3	CASSQDRGRGTDTQYF	TGTGCCAGCAGCCAAGATCGAGGGAGGGGTACAGATACGCAGTATTTT
.	TRBV30	.	TRBJ1-5	CAWSVLGQPQHF	TGTGCCTGGAGTGTATTAGGCCAGCCCCAGCATTTT
.	TRBV20-1	TRBD2	TRBJ2-7	CSASQKRDVEQYF	TGCAGTGCTAGTCAGAAGCGGGACGTCGAGCAGTACTTC
.	TRBV2	TRBD2	TRBJ2-1	CASSRGPLGPGTSGRNEQFF	TGTGCCAGCAGTCGGGGTCCCCTCGGACCGGGGACTAGCGGTAGGAATGAGCAGTTCTTC
.	TRBV5-1	.	TRBJ1-1	CASSFRKGDEAFF	TGCGCCAGCAGCTTTAGGAAGGGGGATGAAGCTTTCTTT
.	TRBV27	TRBD1	TRBJ2-7	CASSSTGGVKFGNEQYF	TGTGCCAGCAGTTCAACAGGGGGCGTAAAGTTCGGCAACGAGCAGTACTTC
.	TRBV3-1/TRBV3-2	.	TRBJ2-5	CASSPTSETQYF	TGTGCCAGCAGCCCTACTTCAGAGACCCAGTACTTC
.	TRBV10-3	.	TRBJ2-5	CAISDHRVRQETQYF	TGTGCCATCAGTGACCACCGGGTCCGACAAGAGACCCAGTACTTC
.	TRBV6-5	.	TRBJ1-6	CASSYSGTIYNSPLHF	TGTGCCAGCAGTTATTCCGGGACAATCTATAATTCACCCCTCCACTTT
.	TRBV6-5	.	TRBJ2-5	CASSYSHLQETQYF	TGTGCCAGCAGTTACTCCCACCTCCAAGAGACCCAGTACTTC
.	TRBV10-2	.	TRBJ2-7	CASWSGGYEQYF	TGCGCCAGCTGGAGTGGCGGCTACGAGCAGTACTTC
once	TRBV15	TRBD2	TRBJ2-1	CATRLAGAGEQFF	TGTGCCACCAGATTAGCGGGAGCCGGTGAGCAGTTCTTC
.	TRBV9	.	TRBJ2-5	CASSHRGKTQYF	TGTGCCAGCAGTCATAGGGGCAAGACCCAGTACTTC
.	TRBV5-1	TRBD1	TRBJ2-7	CASSTAPTGMGSYEQYF	TGCGCCAGCAGCACCGCCCCGACAGGGATGGGCTCCTACGAGCAGTACTTC
.	TRBV5-4	.	TRBJ1-4	CASSPGGAQEKLFF	TGTGCCAGCAGCCCGGGTGGGGCGCAAGAAAAACTGTTTTTT
.	TRBV7-9	.	TRBJ2-7	CASSLEAAGKYF	TGTGCCAGCAGCTTAGAGGCGGCGGGAAAGTACTTC
.	TRBV30	TRBD1	TRBJ1-4	CASGQGAGNEKLFF	TGTGCCTCGGGACAGGGGGCCGGTAATGAAAAACTGTTTTTT
.	TRBV6-5	.	TRBJ1-2	CASTPTPNYGYTF	TGTGCCAGCACCCCAACACCCAACTATGGCTACACCTTC
once	TRBV19	.	TRBJ1-1	CASRPGNTEAFF	TGTGCCAGTAGACCGGGTAACACTGAAGCTTTCTTT
.	TRBV5-4	.	TRBJ2-1	CASSSEGGTYNEQFF	TGTGCCAGCAGCTCCGAGGGGGGTACCTACAATGAGCAGTTCTTC
.	TRBV28	.	TRBJ1-4	CASTKDATNEKLFF	TGTGCCAGCACTAAAGACGCAACTAATGAAAAACTGTTTTTT
.	TRBV4-1	.	TRBJ2-1	CASSQDWIEHRNEQFF	TGCGCCAGCAGCCAAGATTGGATCGAACATAGGAATGAGCAGTTCTTC
.	TRBV19	TRBD1	TRBJ2-7	CASTRGTGGEQYF	TGTGCCAGTACCAGAGGGACAGGGGGCGAGCAGTACTTC
.	TRBV11-3	TRBD1	TRBJ1-1	CASSLGTVTEAFF	TGTGCCAGCAGCCTCGGGACAGTTACTGAAGCTTTCTTT